This entry lists 30 T cell receptor beta chains sequenced from one sample in a study of cytomegalovirus exposure and HLA in healthy donors. PCR used 60 Vbeta primers and 13 Jbeta primers. Produced via immunoSEQ multiplex PCR; TCRdb's table is partial and in-frame only. This sample's table has 55,000 to 70,000 clones. Source material: PBMCs. Receptors were obtained from a female donor in good health and CMV-seropositive.

Notes on this clone: Compared with germline, one end of the junction differs, possibly owing to a read error. The rearrangement joins TRBV29-1 to TRBJ2-5; tentative D call: TRBD1 (5 bases). CDR1 and CDR2 from the germline V gene are SQVTM and ANQGSEA. The CDR3 extends over 13 amino acids. The CDR3 loop reads CTVEAPQGETQYF. The CDR3 nucleotides read TGCACCGTTGAAGCCCCTCAGGGAGAGACCCAGTACTTC.

The chain carries TRBV29-1 and TRBJ2-1, with 12 bases matching TRBD2. The CDR3 has 14 residues. V lost 3 bases, J lost 15 bases, and 12 bases stayed unmatched. Germline assignment: CDR1 SQVTM and CDR2 ANQGSEA. CDR3 in amino acids: CSVDSSGGAPTPFF. CDR3 coding DNA: TGCAGCGTTGACTCTAGCGGGGGGGCCCCTACCCCGTTCTTC.

The chain uses TRBV7-2 and TRBJ2-6; no definite D call. Germline loops: CDR1 SGHTA, CDR2 FQGNSA. The V gene lost 1 base and the J gene lost 9 bases, with 4 bases spanning the gap. This CDR3 has 12 residues. The CDR3 reads CASSLGLNVLTF. The CDR3 nucleotides are TGTGCCAGCAGCTTAGGTCTCAACGTCCTGACTTTC. Full variable domain (missing parts from reference TRBV7-2 and TRBJ2-6): GAGVSQSPSNKVTEKGKDVELRCDPISGHTALYWYRQSLGQGLEFLIYFQGNSAPDKSGLPSDRFSAERTGGSVSTLTIQRTQQEDSAVYLCASSLGLNVLTFGAGSRLTVL.

The chain couples TRBV4-1 to TRBJ2-7; the match to TRBD1 covers 7 bases. V lost 4 bases, J lost 0 bases, and 12 bases stayed unmatched. Germline V gene data show CDR1 as MGHRA and CDR2 as YSYEKL. The CDR3 spans 17 residues. The CDR3 nucleotides read TGCGCCAGCAGCCCTAACCCAGGGACAGTGAGCTCCTACGAGCAGTACTTC. Translation: CASSPNPGTVSSYEQYF.

The V and J genes are TRBV19 and TRBJ1-4; TRBD1 is a possible D gene (5 bases). Trimming shortened V by 3 bases and J by 3 bases, and 8 bases separated the two germline ends. The germline V gene has CDR1 LNHDA and CDR2 SQIVND (reference sequence). This CDR3 spans 14 amino acids. DNA for the CDR3: TGTGCCAGTAGTATCCAGGGCGCTAATGAAAAACTGTTTTTT. Its protein product is CASSIQGANEKLFF.

The genes are TRBV7-2 and TRBJ2-7, with 11 nucleotides matching TRBD2. V lost 6 bases and J lost 6; bases outside the gene matches: 7. The CDR3 sequence is 14 residues long. CDR1 is SGHTA, CDR2 FQGNSA, per germline. The DNA of the CDR3 is TGTGCCAGCAGTCAAATTAGCGGGGGGGCCGAGCAGTACTTC. It yields the protein CASSQISGGAEQYF. The full variable domain, in which reference TRBV7-2 and TRBJ2-7 provide the parts outside the CDR3, is GAGVSQSPSNKVTEKGKDVELRCDPISGHTALYWYRQSLGQGLEFLIYFQGNSAPDKSGLPSDRFSAERTGGSVSTLTIQRTQQEDSAVYLCASSQISGGAEQYFGPGTRLTVT.

The chain links TRBV27 to TRBJ1-2, with a weak D call TRBD1 (6 bases). V shed 3 bases and J shed 3 bases, with 8 bases lying between them. Germline V gives CDR1 MNHEY, CDR2 SMNVEV (reference sequence). The CDR3 extends over 13 amino acids. CDR3 bases: TGTGCCAGCAGTTTTGCAGGGGACTATGGCTACACCTTC. This translates into CASSFAGDYGYTF.

The chain couples TRBV6-5 to TRBJ1-1; a weak D match, TRBD1 (6 bases). The CDR3 is 15 amino acids. The V and J ends lost 3 bases and 1 base respectively, with 12 bases between them. Germline V lookup: CDR1 MNHEY, CDR2 SVGAGI. The CDR3 reads CASSYGRGSNTEAFF. Here the CDR3 DNA reads TGTGCCAGCAGTTATGGGAGGGGGTCGAACACTGAAGCTTTCTTT.

The chain combines TRBV5-6 with TRBJ1-1; D remains ambiguous. The CDR3 is 15 amino acids. V was cut by 0 bases and J by 0 bases, with 9 bases left in between. Germline assignment: CDR1 SGHDT and CDR2 YYEEEE. The CDR3 reads CASSLDTVMNTEAFF. The CDR3 bases are TGTGCCAGCAGCTTGGATACAGTAATGAACACTGAAGCTTTCTTT.

The rearrangement links TRBV6-5 to TRBJ2-7, with TRBD1 matching 10 bases. The CDR3 has 15 residues. Germline CDR1 is MNHEY and CDR2 is SVGAGI. Trimming at V came to 8 bases and at J to 0 bases, leaving 7 bases not matched to a gene. CDR3 sequence: CASGFGTGVSYEQYF. The CDR3 nucleotides read TGTGCCAGCGGATTTGGGACAGGGGTCTCCTACGAGCAGTACTTC.

V is TRBV7-9 and J is TRBJ1-2; perhaps TRBD1 as D (6 bases). The length of the CDR3 is 16 residues. Trimming stripped 2 bases from V and 8 bases from J, with 21 bases between. The germline CDR1 and CDR2 sequences are SEHNR and FQNEAQ (reference sequence). CDR3 in amino acids: CASSLNSLGTTGGYTF. The CDR3 DNA sequence: TGTGCCAGCAGCTTAAATAGTTTGGGGACAACGGGGGGCTACACCTTC.

The chain combines TRBV7-9 with TRBJ1-4; D is possibly TRBD1 (6 bases). CDR3 length: 15 residues. Germline values: CDR1 SEHNR, CDR2 FQNEAQ (reference sequence). The V gene lost 1 base and the J gene lost 12 bases, with 18 bases spanning the gap. Here the CDR3 DNA reads TGTGCCAGCAGCTTAGGCACAGGGACGAATAGGGAACTGTTTTTT. Protein sequence: CASSLGTGTNRELFF.

The chain links TRBV11-2 to TRBJ2-7; D is uncertain. The V and J ends lost 7 bases and 2 bases respectively, with 18 bases between them. Per the germline V gene, CDR1 is SGHAT and CDR2 is FQNNGV. There are 15 residues in the CDR3. CDR3 amino acids: CASTDSAALTYEQYF. DNA for the CDR3: TGTGCCAGCACTGACTCGGCCGCTCTTACCTACGAGCAGTACTTC. Variable domain in full (rest from reference TRBV11-2 and TRBJ2-7): EAGVAQSPRYKIIEKRQSVAFWCNPISGHATLYWYQQILGQGPKLLIQFQNNGVVDDSQLPKDRFSAERLKGVDSTLKIQPAKLEDSAVYLCASTDSAALTYEQYFGPGTRLTVT.

The V gene is TRBV7-2, the J gene TRBJ1-5; D perhaps matches TRBD1 (6 bases). From germline, CDR1 is SGHTA and CDR2 FQGNSA. Between the trimmed V and J ends, which lost 0 bases and 3 bases, there was a span of 12 bases. The CDR3 is 16 residues long. CDR3 in DNA: TGTGCCAGCAGCTTAGCGGGAGGGGGATTCAATCAGCCCCAGCATTTT. It specifies CASSLAGGGFNQPQHF.

The chain has TRBV4-3 and TRBJ1-2, with TRBD1 identical over 8 bases. Germline V gene sequence: CDR1 LGHNA, CDR2 YSLEER. With 0 bases clipped from V and 8 bases from J, the junction kept 14 bases outside the gene matches. CDR3 size: 17 residues. CDR3 DNA sequence: TGCGCCAGCAGCCAAGAACCCCCAGGGGGCATTACTCAGGGCTACACCTTC. Its protein is CASSQEPPGGITQGYTF.

The chain employs TRBV5-1 and TRBJ1-2, with a possible D match to TRBD1 (6 bases). Germline CDR1 reads SGHRS; CDR2 reads YFSETQ. V lost 7 bases to trimming and J lost 8 bases, with 18 bases between them. CDR3 length: 13 residues. The CDR3 bases are TGCGCCAGCGCACAAGACAGGATACGGGGCTACACCTTC. It translates to CASAQDRIRGYTF.

The chain carries TRBV18 and TRBJ2-3, with 9 bases matching TRBD2. The CDR3 consists of 17 residues. CDR1 KGHSH and CDR2 LQKENI come from the germline V gene. With V trimmed by 0 bases and J by 4 bases, 8 bases remained unmatched. CDR3 sequence (DNA): TGTGCCAGCTCACCACCCAACGCGGGAGGGAGTCCAGATACGCAGTATTTT. The encoded protein is CASSPPNAGGSPDTQYF.

The chain employs TRBV4-1 and TRBJ1-3; possibly TRBD1 for D (6 bases). V shed 2 bases and J shed 3 bases, with 17 bases lying between them. Germline CDR1 reads MGHRA; CDR2 reads YSYEKL. The CDR3 extends over 17 amino acids. This chain's CDR3 is CASSQISGTTSGNTIYF. In nucleotides, the CDR3 is TGCGCCAGCAGCCAAATATCCGGGACAACTAGTGGAAACACCATATATTTT.

The chain carries TRBV5-6 and TRBJ1-2; 7 bases fit TRBD1. The CDR3 covers 14 residues. J was trimmed by 5 bases and V by 0 bases; bases with no gene match: 4. Per the germline V gene, CDR1 is SGHDT and CDR2 is YYEEEE. The CDR3: CASSLEQGRYGYTF. CDR3 DNA: TGTGCCAGCAGCTTGGAACAGGGGAGATATGGCTACACCTTC.

V and J are TRBV6-1 and TRBJ1-6; 11 positions agree with TRBD1. Germline lookup yields CDR1 MNHNS and CDR2 SASEGT. The CDR3 totals 15 residues. Trimming took 4 bases from V and 9 from J; bases not matched to a gene: 5. CDR3 nucleotides: TGTGCCAGCAGTGGGGACAGGGGGGGACCTTCACCCCTCCACTTT. Translation: CASSGDRGGPSPLHF.

This sequence joins TRBV27 and TRBJ1-2; a possible D gene is TRBD1 (5 bases). Germline V gene sequence: CDR1 MNHEY, CDR2 SMNVEV (reference sequence). V dropped 5 bases and J dropped 8 bases, with 18 bases sitting between them. This CDR3 has 14 amino acids. CDR3 in amino acids: CASSGWQGYGGYTF. For the CDR3, the DNA is TGTGCCAGCAGTGGATGGCAGGGATACGGCGGCTACACCTTC.

The chain has TRBV6-5 and TRBJ2-1; D possibly corresponds to TRBD2 (5 bases). V gave up 0 bases and J gave up 6 bases, with 9 bases separating them. This CDR3 region has 14 residues. Germline CDR1 reads MNHEY; CDR2 reads SVGAGI. In DNA form, the CDR3 reads TGTGCCAGCAGTTACTCGTACAGCGGCAATGAGCAGTTCTTC. It encodes CASSYSYSGNEQFF.

The V call is TRBV27, the J call TRBJ1-2; D remains unclear. The CDR3 loop spans 13 amino acids. Per the germline V gene, CDR1 is MNHEY and CDR2 is SMNVEV (reference sequence). V gave up 3 bases and J gave up 0 bases, with 5 bases separating them. The CDR3 nucleotides read TGTGCCAGCAGTTTGGGCCCTAACTATGGCTACACCTTC. Protein sequence: CASSLGPNYGYTF.

The chain uses TRBV6-1 and TRBJ2-7, with D perhaps matching TRBD1 (5 bases). The CDR3 is made up of 14 amino acids. Germline V CDR1 and CDR2: MNHNS, SASEGT. The V end lost 1 base, the J end lost 6 bases, and 13 bases lay between the germline ends. The CDR3 spells CASSEGTGRGEQYF. DNA for the CDR3: TGTGCCAGCAGTGAAGGTACGGGTAGGGGCGAGCAGTACTTC.

The genes are TRBV27 and TRBJ2-7; no definite D call. The CDR3 runs 14 residues. V was clipped by 3 bases and J by 6 bases, with 15 bases between them. Germline V gives CDR1 MNHEY, CDR2 SMNVEV (reference sequence). CDR3 nucleotides: TGTGCCAGCAGTTTGTCGGTGTTAGTAGCCGAGCAGTACTTC. Its protein is CASSLSVLVAEQYF.

The chain uses TRBV4-3 and TRBJ2-1; 15 nucleotides line up with TRBD2. V was clipped by 3 bases and J by 6 bases; unmatched bases: 6. CDR3 length equals 17 residues. Germline assignment: CDR1 LGHNA and CDR2 YSLEER. The CDR3 region has the DNA TGCGCCAGCAGCCAGAGCGCGGGACTAGCGGGAGGCAATGAGCAGTTCTTC. As protein: CASSQSAGLAGGNEQFF.

The rearrangement uses TRBV2 and TRBJ1-2, with D hard to call. Germline CDR1 SNHLY, CDR2 FYNNEI. This CDR3 comprises 15 residues. The germline V and J ends were trimmed by 2 bases and 0 bases, with 10 bases remaining between them. CDR3 sequence: CASSEMAETNYGYTF. CDR3 DNA sequence: TGTGCCAGCAGTGAAATGGCAGAAACTAACTATGGCTACACCTTC.

The chain recombines TRBV4-3 with TRBJ2-7; 12 nucleotides match TRBD2. The J call is uncertain, as TRBJ2-5 better fits the DNA end. The germline V gene encodes CDR1 LGHNA and CDR2 YSLEER. The CDR3 sequence is 17 residues long. The CDR3 coding sequence is TGCGCCAGCAGCCAAGAACTAGCGGGGGGACACCAAGAGACCCAGTACTTC. Amino acids: CASSQELAGGHQETQYF.

This chain joins TRBV6-1 and TRBJ1-2; 7 bases map to TRBD1. V lost 4 bases to trimming and J lost 8 bases; unmatched junction nucleotides: 13. The CDR3 has 15 residues. Germline assignment: CDR1 MNHNS and CDR2 SASEGT. CDR3 sequence: CASSVKDRAIGGYTF. As DNA, the CDR3 is TGTGCCAGCAGTGTGAAAGACAGGGCCATAGGCGGCTACACCTTC.

CDR3 DNA: TGTGCCAGTAGGGACAAGGGGTCCTACGAGCAGTACTTC. It is translated as CASRDKGSYEQYF. The gene calls are TRBV19 and TRBJ2-7; tentatively, D is TRBD1 (5 bases). From germline, CDR1 is LNHDA and CDR2 SQIVND (reference sequence). Deletions cut 6 bases from V and 1 base from J, with 10 bases between. The CDR3 spans 13 residues.